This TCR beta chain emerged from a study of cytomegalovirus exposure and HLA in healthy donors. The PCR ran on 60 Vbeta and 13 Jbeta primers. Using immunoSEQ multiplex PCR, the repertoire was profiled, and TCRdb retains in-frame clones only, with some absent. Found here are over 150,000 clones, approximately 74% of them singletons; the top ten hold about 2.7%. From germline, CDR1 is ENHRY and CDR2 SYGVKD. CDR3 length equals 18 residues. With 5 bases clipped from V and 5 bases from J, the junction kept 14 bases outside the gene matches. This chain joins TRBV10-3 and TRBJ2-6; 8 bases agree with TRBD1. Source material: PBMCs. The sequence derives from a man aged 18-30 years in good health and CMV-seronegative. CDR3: CAISFGQGIQFRANVLTF. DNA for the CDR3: TGTGCCATCAGTTTCGGACAGGGAATACAGTTTAGGGCCAACGTCCTGACTTTC.